This T cell receptor beta chain was recorded in a study of T cell responses to AZD1222 COVID-19 vaccine. Study results and caveats: Donors were largely white British and mainly female; clonal diversity was possibly underestimated. AZD1222 recipients seropositive at baseline numbered only five to seven. In the spike-specific TCR repertoire, nearly half reportedly target unmutated variant regions.

Notes on this clone: Its antigen is unknown.

The CDR3 consists of 10 residues. Germline CDR1 reads SGHAT; CDR2 reads FQNNGV. Trimming pared 4 bases from V and 7 bases from J, leaving 2 bases between. Using immunoSEQ multiplex PCR, the repertoire was profiled, and TCRdb retains in-frame clones only, with some absent. The sample has 95,000 to 130,000 clones; around nine tenths are singletons. This clonotype was obtained from an adult who received the AZD1222 COVID-19 vaccine. Sequencing used peripheral blood, obtained 28 days after the second AZD1222 dose. The chain recombines TRBV11-2 with TRBJ2-1; no definite D call. CDR3 amino acids: CASSYNEQFF. The CDR3 DNA sequence: TGTGCCAGCAGCTATAATGAGCAGTTCTTC.